This TCR beta chain was sequenced during a study of T cell responses to AZD1222 COVID-19 vaccine (dated by TCRdb to about 2021). About the study as a whole: TCR sequencing covered fewer than 250 trial participants: some 210 given two doses of AZD1222 and about 26 given two doses of MenACWY control vaccine. Trial participants were enrolled by age into 18-55, 56-69 and 70-plus year subgroups, with roughly 160, 29 and 62 TCR-sequenced participants respectively. On the study overall, not on this receptor specifically: Conclusions about previously exposed vaccinees are limited, since just 5 to 7 AZD1222 recipients were seropositive for SARS-CoV-2 at baseline. After two AZD1222 doses, both the breadth and the depth of spike-specific TCRs were significantly higher than at day 0 and than in MenACWY recipients. Nearly half of unique spike-specific TCRs reportedly recognized epitopes outside regions mutated in the B.1.351 and B.1.1.7 variants. The whole spike protein was spanned by vaccine-associated CD4 TCRs, and dominant responses were seen in regions 160-218 and 743-854. Because no samples from the day 14 peak response were available, repertoires could be characterized only after the peak T cell response. The 56-69-year group was small, and its depth increase did not reach significance, likely because of low power. Participants were mostly white British, with more females than males. The authors suggested clonal diversity may have been underestimated.

This sample's time point label indicates: about 28 days (+/-7) after the second vaccine dose. AZD1222 recipients given second doses at about 4 weeks or at about 12 weeks were pooled, since spike-specific TCR depth and breadth were not found to differ between the two schedules. Vaccinee samples came from UK trials COV001 and COV002, including a single-blind randomized controlled phase 2/3 trial of AZD1222 (ChAdOx1 nCoV-19) in healthy adults. Trial participant PBMC samples were collected at day 0 and day 28 after the second dose for TCRbeta chain sequencing. Of note for this clone: No antigen is known for it. The record has no base qualities; no much larger clone is one base away.

The CDR3 regions of human TCRbeta chains were subjected to immunosequencing. Turning to the authors' computational methods: Repertoire TCRs were checked for matches against a reference library of SARS-CoV-2-specific TCRs that had been generated using the MIRA antigen-specificity platform. Breadth was defined as the fraction of unique TCRs that were SARS-CoV-2-associated. Depth was defined as the fraction of total T cells that were SARS-CoV-2-associated. Using the MIRA data, each spike-specific TCR was mapped to the spike region that the TCR reacts to and placed in a CD4 or CD8 class. Log10-transformed breadth and depth values were compared by one-way ANOVA with Sidak's multiple comparisons tests. Drawn from immuneACCESS, this table holds only the in-frame rearrangements with V and J called that TCRdb kept. Clones are partly lost; checked studies trace under half to an unresolved V gene and leave the rest unexplained. The V and J calls and clone size were taken over from that table, and D and trimming were inferred from the DNA. The sample profile shows 86,000 or so clones; 75% to 95% of them were found once. 11% of the sample goes to the ten largest clones.

From V the trimming removes 5 bases and from J it removes 5 bases, while the gene matches leave 11 bases of the junction unaccounted for. Based on the germline V gene, the CDR1 and CDR2 sequences are ENHRY and SYGVKD. The CDR3 measures 15 amino acids from cysteine to phenylalanine. The read is trimmed to its CDR3 DNA, 45 bases read in frame from base 1. Material: peripheral blood, obtained 28 days after the second AZD1222 dose. Recombination connected TRBV10-3 to TRBJ1-1; 7 junctional bases match TRBD1. The sequence came from an adult who received the AZD1222 COVID-19 vaccine. CDR3 sequence: CAISPNDRVGTEAFF. The bases read TGTGCCATCAGTCCCAACGACAGGGTAGGGACTGAAGCTTTCTTT.